These 21 T cell receptor beta chains share one sample of origin, sequenced in a study of T cells after yellow fever vaccination. Using its own MiXCR run on the 5' RACE reads, TCRdb lists one record per CDR3 protein. The table records a few hundred thousand distinct CDR3 sequences, roughly 17% of them present only once. The sequences come from PBMCs, collected around 5 days after the first yellow fever vaccination. The origin of the receptors is a man between 18 and 35 years old who received the YFV17D yellow fever vaccine.

This clonotype was counted ten times or more. The CDR3, as DNA: TGCGCCAGCAGCTCGGGACAGGGGGCCGACGAGCAGTACGTC. This translates into CASSSGQGADEQYV. The chain recombines TRBV5-1 with TRBJ2-7; 12 bases are shared with TRBD1. Trimming took 3 bases from V and 5 from J; bases not matched to a gene: 3. CDR1 SGHRS and CDR2 YFSETQ come from the germline V gene. The CDR3 loop spans 14 amino acids.

This clonotype was found many times. The genes are TRBV7-2 and TRBJ1-4; 7 bases align to TRBD1. Germline CDR1 reads SGHTA; CDR2 reads FQGNSA. CDR3 length: 14 amino acids. Losses at the gene ends were 5 bases for V and 3 bases for J; bases not matched to a gene: 3. The CDR3 region is CASSPGQSNEKLFF. Written as DNA, the CDR3 is TGTGCCAGCAGCCCGGGACAGTCTAATGAAAAACTGTTTTTT. The entire variable domain, with the rest obtained from reference TRBV7-2 and TRBJ1-4, is as follows: GAGVSQSPSNKVTEKGKDVELRCDPISGHTALYWYRQSLGQGLEFLIYFQGNSAPDKSGLPSDRFSAERTGGSVSTLTIQRTQQEDSAVYLCASSPGQSNEKLFFGSGTQLSVL.

This clonotype was seen more than once but under ten times. This chain joins TRBV6-5 and TRBJ2-5, with TRBD2 matching over 8 bases. This CDR3 has 16 residues. Trimming took 0 bases from V and 1 from J; bases not matched to a gene: 4. Germline V gives CDR1 MNHEY, CDR2 SVGAGI. The CDR3 DNA sequence: TGTGCCAGCAGTTACTCGTGGAGCGGGGGCCAAGAGACCCAGTACTTC. Translation gives CASSYSWSGGQETQYF.

This clonotype was seen a few times. The V gene is TRBV18, the J gene TRBJ2-6, with D hard to call. There are 15 residues in the CDR3. CDR1 KGHSH and CDR2 LQKENI come from the germline V gene. V was pared by 3 bases and J by 0 bases, with 6 bases between. The CDR3 spells CASSPSDSGANVLTF. For the CDR3, the DNA is TGTGCCAGCTCACCGAGCGACTCTGGGGCCAACGTCCTGACTTTC.

The genes are TRBV10-3 and TRBJ2-2, with D perhaps being TRBD1 or TRBD2 (5 bases each). V lost 3 bases, J lost 4 bases, and 15 bases lay in between. Germline CDR1 is ENHRY and CDR2 is SYGVKD. The CDR3 contains 16 residues. CDR3 nucleotides: TGTGCCATCAGTGACCCAGGGATGGGGGTCACCGGGGAGCTGTTTTTT. Translation gives CAISDPGMGVTGELFF.

This chain links TRBV10-3 with TRBJ1-2; TRBD1 aligns across 7 bases. Trimming at V came to 6 bases and at J to 6 bases, leaving 10 bases not matched to a gene. This CDR3 has 14 residues. CDR1 is ENHRY, CDR2 SYGVKD, per germline. Written as DNA, the CDR3 is TGTGCCATCAGGCCCCGGGACAGCCCCCATGGCTACACCTTC. Amino acids: CAIRPRDSPHGYTF.

On this clonotype itself: Relative to the germline gene, one junction end is altered; a read error may explain this. V and J are TRBV7-6 and TRBJ2-1; TRBD2 aligns across 8 bases. Germline CDR1 and CDR2: SGHVS and FNYEAQ. The CDR3 runs to 16 residues. The CDR3 is CAGSLAAAGGYNEQFF. CDR3 nucleotides: TGTGCCGGCAGCTTAGCGGCGGCGGGGGGCTACAATGAGCAGTTCTTC. The entire variable domain, with the rest obtained from reference TRBV7-6 and TRBJ2-1, is as follows: GAGVSQSPRYKVTKRGQDVALRCDPISGHVSLYWYRQALGQGPEFLTYFNYEAQQDKSGLPNDRFSAERPEGSISTLTIQRTEQRDSAMYRCAGSLAAAGGYNEQFFGPGTRLTVL.

The chain is built from TRBV20-1 and TRBJ2-1; D is possibly TRBD2 (6 bases). V was pared by 1 base and J by 8 bases, with 9 bases between. In germline, CDR1 is DFQATT, CDR2 SNEGSKA (reference sequence). The CDR3 consists of 12 residues. For the CDR3, the DNA is TGCAGTGCTAGAGTGACTAGGTATGAGCAGTTCTTC. It specifies CSARVTRYEQFF.

The V gene is TRBV28, the J gene TRBJ2-1; D unclear. Germline-derived CDR1 and CDR2 are MDHEN and SYDVKM. This CDR3 has 14 amino acids. V was shortened by 2 bases and J by 6 bases, with 11 bases between the two germline ends. The chain's CDR3 is CASSLNRISNEQFF. Written as DNA, the CDR3 is TGTGCCAGCAGTTTAAATAGGATAAGCAATGAGCAGTTCTTC. Using reference TRBV28 and TRBJ2-1 for the parts outside the CDR3, the full variable domain is DVKVTQSSRYLVKRTGEKVFLECVQDMDHENMFWYRQDPGLGLRLIYFSYDVKMKEKGDIPEGYSVSREKKERFSLILESASTNQTSMYLCASSLNRISNEQFFGPGTRLTVL.

This clonotype was counted between two and nine times. The rearrangement uses TRBV12-3 or TRBV12-4 and TRBJ1-1; D might be TRBD1 (5 bases). The length of the CDR3 is 13 residues. Trimming shortened V by 3 bases and J by 4 bases, and 9 bases separated the two germline ends. The CDR3 nucleotides read TGTGCCAGCAGTTTTAACAGGCTCACTGAAGCTTTCTTT. The encoded protein is CASSFNRLTEAFF.

The chain uses TRBV5-1 and TRBJ1-1, with D possibly being TRBD1 (6 bases). Germline loops: CDR1 SGHRS, CDR2 YFSETQ. The CDR3 totals 15 residues. V was clipped by 4 bases and J by 4 bases, with 17 bases between them. The CDR3 loop reads CASSPGGGQGTEAFF. In nucleotides, the CDR3 is TGCGCCAGCAGCCCGGGCGGGGGGCAGGGCACTGAAGCTTTCTTT.

This clonotype was detected a few times. The chain joins TRBV7-3 to TRBJ1-4; D is unresolved. Germline V gene lookup returns CDR1 SGHTA and CDR2 FQGTGA. The V gene lost 1 base and the J gene lost 4 bases, with 7 bases spanning the gap. The CDR3 contains 14 residues. The CDR3 is CASSLNGNNEKLFF. The DNA of the CDR3 is TGTGCCAGCAGCTTAAACGGAAATAATGAAAAACTGTTTTTT.

As for this clonotype: Just one base apart from a much larger clone, this may be a read error. CDR3 in DNA: TGTGCCAGCAGCATCCAGGGGGACACTGAAGCTTTCTTT. Translating it yields CASSIQGDTEAFF. The rearrangement joins TRBV7-3 to TRBJ1-1; TRBD1 matches at 7 bases. The CDR3 is 13 amino acids. Germline CDR1 SGHTA, CDR2 FQGTGA. V lost 5 bases, J lost 3 bases, and 3 bases stayed unmatched.

V gene TRBV12-3 or TRBV12-4 combines with J gene TRBJ1-1; D call uncertain. The CDR3 runs 12 residues. The V end lost 3 bases, the J end lost 8 bases, and 10 bases lay between the germline ends. CDR3 residues: CASSLKADEAFF. For the CDR3, the DNA is TGTGCCAGCAGTTTGAAGGCGGACGAAGCTTTCTTT.

V and J are TRBV25-1 and TRBJ1-1, with 8 bases that match TRBD1. Germline V gene sequence: CDR1 MGHDK, CDR2 SYGVNS. The CDR3 consists of 13 residues. After removal of 8 bases from V and 1 base from J, the junction contained 3 bases not matched to a gene. The CDR3 sequence is CASAGQGNTEAFF. The CDR3 DNA reads TGTGCCAGCGCCGGACAGGGGAACACTGAAGCTTTCTTT.

The rearrangement links TRBV20-1 to TRBJ1-6; tentative D call: TRBD1 (6 bases). V lost 1 base and J 11 bases, leaving 15 bases between the germline ends. The length of the CDR3 is 14 residues. Germline V CDR1 and CDR2: DFQATT, SNEGSKA (reference sequence). The CDR3 region is CSARGTALFTPLHF. The CDR3 DNA follows: TGCAGTGCTAGAGGGACAGCACTTTTTACACCCCTCCACTTT.

V gene TRBV4-3 combines with J gene TRBJ1-5; D call uncertain. The germline V gene has CDR1 LGHNA and CDR2 YSLEER. The CDR3 runs 15 residues. V lost 0 bases and J 4 bases, leaving 10 bases between the germline ends. CDR3 nucleotide sequence: TGCGCCAGCAGCCAAGATATAGGTCGAAATCAGCCCCAGCATTTT. Residues: CASSQDIGRNQPQHF.

The table lists this clonotype with a few counts. CDR3 nucleotide sequence: TGTGCCAGCAGCCCCGACAGTTACGGAAACACCATATATTTT. Its protein product is CASSPDSYGNTIYF. V gene TRBV7-2 combines with J gene TRBJ1-3; D is perhaps TRBD1 (5 bases). V was trimmed by 5 bases and J by 4 bases, leaving 12 bases between them. This CDR3 has 14 amino acids. Germline-derived CDR1 and CDR2 are SGHTA and FQGNSA.

This clonotype has only a few counts. The rearrangement links TRBV2 to TRBJ2-4; possibly TRBD1 for D (6 bases). The length of the CDR3 is 15 residues. V lost 4 bases, J lost 5 bases, and 15 bases lay in between. Germline assignment: CDR1 SNHLY and CDR2 FYNNEI. CDR3 residues: CASSAVGGKENIQYF. In nucleotides, the CDR3 is TGTGCCAGCAGTGCCGTTGGGGGCAAGGAAAACATTCAGTACTTC. Based on the CDR3 plus reference TRBV2 and TRBJ2-4, the full variable domain is EPEVTQTPSHQVTQMGQEVILRCVPISNHLYFYWYRQILGQKVEFLVSFYNNEISEKSEIFDDQFSVERPDGSNFTLKIRSTKLEDSAMYFCASSAVGGKENIQYFGAGTRLSVL.

This clonotype was seen repeatedly, ten times or more. The V gene is TRBV12-3 or TRBV12-4, the J gene TRBJ1-6; D is undetermined. The CDR3 has 12 amino acids. Trimming left V 2 bases short and J 13 bases short, with 9 bases between. The CDR3, as DNA: TGTGCCAGCAGTTTAAGGTTTAGTCCCCTCCACTTT. Translation: CASSLRFSPLHF.

The chain uses TRBV10-2 and TRBJ2-7; no clear D gene. Trimming shortened V by 3 bases and J by 0 bases, and 12 bases separated the two germline ends. Germline V CDR1 and CDR2: WSHSY, SAAADI. The CDR3 spans 15 residues. In DNA form, the CDR3 reads TGCGCCAGCAGTGACCCCGGGTTACCCTCCTACGAGCAGTACTTC. Encoded protein: CASSDPGLPSYEQYF.